This TCR beta chain came from a study of a mutant IDH1 vaccine in newly diagnosed glioma. As regards this clone: Its antigen is not identified. An end of the junction does not agree with germline; a read error may underlie this.

Time point reported: week 35, safety follow-up. With topical imiquimod, each dose of the vaccine consisted of 300 ug of mutant IDH1 20-mer peptide. The germline CDR1 and CDR2 sequences are DFQATT and SNEGSKA (reference sequence). There are 11 residues in the CDR3. Here immunoSEQ multiplex PCR was the method, and the copy in TCRdb shows in-frame clones only, minus some. Here the sample spans about 54,000 clones, 80% to 90% being singletons. This specimen was PBMCs, taken from a glioma patient whose treatment included an IDH1 peptide vaccine. The J gene is TRBJ1-1, the V gene TRBV20-1; D not resolved. This clonotype was sampled from a man aged 40-49 years with glioma. The CDR3 loop reads CSARYRARGAF. The CDR3 nucleotides read TGCAGTGCTAGATATCGCGCCCGGGGTGCCTTT.